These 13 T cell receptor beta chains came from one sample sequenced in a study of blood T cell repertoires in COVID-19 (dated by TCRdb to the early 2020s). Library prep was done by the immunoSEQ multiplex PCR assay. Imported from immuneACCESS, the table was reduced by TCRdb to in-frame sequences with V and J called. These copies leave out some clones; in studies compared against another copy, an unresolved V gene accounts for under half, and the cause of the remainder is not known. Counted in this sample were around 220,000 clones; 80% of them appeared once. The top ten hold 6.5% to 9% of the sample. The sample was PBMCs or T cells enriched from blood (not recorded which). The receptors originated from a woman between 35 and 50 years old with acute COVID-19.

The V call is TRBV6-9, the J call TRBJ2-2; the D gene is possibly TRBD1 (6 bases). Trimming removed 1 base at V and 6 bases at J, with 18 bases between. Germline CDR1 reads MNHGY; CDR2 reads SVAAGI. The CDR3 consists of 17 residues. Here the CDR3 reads CASSYFVDCRGAGELFF. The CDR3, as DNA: TGTGCCAGCAGTTATTTTGTGGACTGCAGGGGAGCCGGGGAGCTGTTTTTT.

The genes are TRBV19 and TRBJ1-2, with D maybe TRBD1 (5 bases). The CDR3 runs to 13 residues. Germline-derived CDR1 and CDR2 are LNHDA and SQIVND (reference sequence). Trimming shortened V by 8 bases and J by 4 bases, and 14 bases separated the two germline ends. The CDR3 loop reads CASCERGSYGYTF. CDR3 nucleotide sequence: TGTGCCAGTTGCGAACGGGGGTCCTATGGCTACACCTTC.

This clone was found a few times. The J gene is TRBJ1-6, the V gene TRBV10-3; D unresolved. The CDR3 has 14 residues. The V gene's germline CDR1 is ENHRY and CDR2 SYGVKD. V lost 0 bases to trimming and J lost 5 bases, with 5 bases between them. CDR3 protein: CAISESPNNSPLHF. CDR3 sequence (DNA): TGTGCCATCAGTGAGTCTCCTAATAATTCACCCCTCCACTTT.

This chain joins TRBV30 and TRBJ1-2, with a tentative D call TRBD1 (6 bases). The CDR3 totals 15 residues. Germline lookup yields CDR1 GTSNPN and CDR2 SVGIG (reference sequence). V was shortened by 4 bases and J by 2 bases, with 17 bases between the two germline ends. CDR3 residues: CAWMGRVDRNYGYTF. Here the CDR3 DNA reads TGTGCCTGGATGGGGAGGGTCGACAGGAACTATGGCTACACCTTC.

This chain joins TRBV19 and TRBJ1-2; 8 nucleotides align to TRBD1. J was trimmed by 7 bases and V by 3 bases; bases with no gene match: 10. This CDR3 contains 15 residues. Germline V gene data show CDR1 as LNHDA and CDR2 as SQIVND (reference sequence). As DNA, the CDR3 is TGTGCCAGTAGTATCCTGACAGGGGTAAAGAGTGGCTACACCTTC. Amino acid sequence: CASSILTGVKSGYTF.

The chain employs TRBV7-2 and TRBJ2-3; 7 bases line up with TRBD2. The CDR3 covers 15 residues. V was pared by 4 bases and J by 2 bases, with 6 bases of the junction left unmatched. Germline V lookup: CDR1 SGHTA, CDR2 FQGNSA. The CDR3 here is CASSSRTSVTDTQYF. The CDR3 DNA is TGTGCCAGCAGCTCCCGGACTAGTGTCACAGATACGCAGTATTTT. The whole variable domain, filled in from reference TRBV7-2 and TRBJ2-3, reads GAGVSQSPSNKVTEKGKDVELRCDPISGHTALYWYRQSLGQGLEFLIYFQGNSAPDKSGLPSDRFSAERTGGSVSTLTIQRTQQEDSAVYLCASSSRTSVTDTQYFGPGTRLTVL.

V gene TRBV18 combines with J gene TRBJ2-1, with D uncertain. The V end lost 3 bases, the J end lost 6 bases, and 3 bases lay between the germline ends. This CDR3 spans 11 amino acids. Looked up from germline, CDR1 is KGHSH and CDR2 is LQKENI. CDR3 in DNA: TGTGCCAGCTCACCCATCAATGAGCAGTTCTTC. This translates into CASSPINEQFF.

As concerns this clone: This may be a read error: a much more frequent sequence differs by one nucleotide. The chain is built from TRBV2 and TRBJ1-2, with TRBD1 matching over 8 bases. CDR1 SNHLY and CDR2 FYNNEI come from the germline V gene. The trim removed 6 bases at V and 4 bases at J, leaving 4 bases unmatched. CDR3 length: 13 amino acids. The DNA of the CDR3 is TGTGCCAGCAGCCCCGGACAGGGCTATGGCTACACCTTC. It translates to CASSPGQGYGYTF.

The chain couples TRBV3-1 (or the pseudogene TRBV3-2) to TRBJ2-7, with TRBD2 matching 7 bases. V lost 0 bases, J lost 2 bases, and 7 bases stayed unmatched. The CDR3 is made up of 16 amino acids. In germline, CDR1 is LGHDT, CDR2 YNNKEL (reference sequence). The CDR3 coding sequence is TGTGCCAGCAGCCAAGACCTTGGCGGGAGCCCCTACGAGCAGTACTTC. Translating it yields CASSQDLGGSPYEQYF.

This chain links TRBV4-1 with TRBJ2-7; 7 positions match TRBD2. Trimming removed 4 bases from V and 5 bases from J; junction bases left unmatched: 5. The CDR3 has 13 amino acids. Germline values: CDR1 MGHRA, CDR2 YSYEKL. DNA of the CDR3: TGCGCCAGCAGCCCCCCGGGGAGGGACGAGCAGTACTTC. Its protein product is CASSPPGRDEQYF.

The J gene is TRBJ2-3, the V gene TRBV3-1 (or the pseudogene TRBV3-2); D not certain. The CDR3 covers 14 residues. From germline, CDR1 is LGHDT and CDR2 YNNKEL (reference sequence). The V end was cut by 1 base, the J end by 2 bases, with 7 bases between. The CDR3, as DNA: TGTGCCAGCAGCCAAGGCCAGAACACAGATACGCAGTATTTT. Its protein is CASSQGQNTDTQYF.

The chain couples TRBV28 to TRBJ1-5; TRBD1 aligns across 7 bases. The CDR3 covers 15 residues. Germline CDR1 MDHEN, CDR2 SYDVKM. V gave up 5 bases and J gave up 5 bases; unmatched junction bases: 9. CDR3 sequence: CASSVRGRVYQPQHF. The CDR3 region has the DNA TGTGCCAGCAGTGTTAGGGGGCGGGTATATCAGCCCCAGCATTTT.

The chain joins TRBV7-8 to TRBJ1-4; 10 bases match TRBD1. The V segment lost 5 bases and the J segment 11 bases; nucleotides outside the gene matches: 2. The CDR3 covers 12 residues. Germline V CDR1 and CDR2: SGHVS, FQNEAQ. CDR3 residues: CASSQDRGKLFF. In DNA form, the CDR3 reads TGTGCCAGCAGCCAGGACAGGGGGAAACTGTTTTTT.